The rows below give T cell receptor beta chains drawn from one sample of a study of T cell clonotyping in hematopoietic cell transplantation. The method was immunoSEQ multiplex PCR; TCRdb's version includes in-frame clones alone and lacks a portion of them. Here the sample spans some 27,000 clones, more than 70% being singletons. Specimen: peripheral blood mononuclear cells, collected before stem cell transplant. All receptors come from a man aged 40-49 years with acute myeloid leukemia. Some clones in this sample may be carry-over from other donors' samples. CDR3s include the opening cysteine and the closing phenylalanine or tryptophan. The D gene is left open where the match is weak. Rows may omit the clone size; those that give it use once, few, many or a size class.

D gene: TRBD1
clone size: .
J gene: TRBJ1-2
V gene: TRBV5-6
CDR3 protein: CASSPGTAGYGYTF
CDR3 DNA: TGTGCCAGCAGCCCCGGGACAGCAGGGTATGGCTACACCTTC

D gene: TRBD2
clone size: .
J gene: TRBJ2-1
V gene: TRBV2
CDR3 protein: CASKREGLDEQFF
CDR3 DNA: TGTGCCAGCAAGCGGGAGGGTTTAGATGAGCAGTTCTTC

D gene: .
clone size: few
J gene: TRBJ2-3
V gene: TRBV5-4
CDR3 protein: CASSLVEADTQYF
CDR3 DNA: TGTGCCAGCAGCTTGGTGGAAGCAGATACGCAGTATTTT

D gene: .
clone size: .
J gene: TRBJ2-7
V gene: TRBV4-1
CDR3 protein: CASSRPGQSYEQYF
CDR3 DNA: TGCGCCAGCAGCCGGCCGGGACAATCGTACGAGCAGTACTTC

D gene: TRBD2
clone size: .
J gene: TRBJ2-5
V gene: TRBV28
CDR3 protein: CASSLTSEMETQYF
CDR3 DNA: TGTGCCAGCAGTTTAACTAGCGAGATGGAGACCCAGTACTTC

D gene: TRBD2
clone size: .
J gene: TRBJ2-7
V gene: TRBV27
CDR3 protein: CASSLSGTSGFAEQYF
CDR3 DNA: TGTGCCAGCAGTTTATCGGGGACTAGCGGGTTCGCTGAGCAGTACTTC

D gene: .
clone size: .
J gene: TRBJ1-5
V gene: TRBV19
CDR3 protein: CASSIEVGEFHQPQHF
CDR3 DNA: TGTGCCAGTAGTATAGAGGTCGGGGAGTTCCATCAGCCCCAGCATTTT

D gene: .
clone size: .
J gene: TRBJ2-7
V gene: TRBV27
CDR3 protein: CASSYGLMRGPSSYEQYF
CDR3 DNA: TGTGCCAGCAGTTACGGTCTAATGAGGGGACCCTCCTCCTACGAGCAGTACTTC

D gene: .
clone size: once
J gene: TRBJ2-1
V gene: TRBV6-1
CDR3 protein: CASSSDWQFF
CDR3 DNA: TGTGCCAGCAGTTCGGACTGGCAGTTCTTC

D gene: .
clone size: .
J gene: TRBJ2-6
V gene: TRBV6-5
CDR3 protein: CASLSSGANVLTF
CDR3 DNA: TGTGCCAGCCTAAGCTCTGGGGCCAACGTCCTGACTTTC

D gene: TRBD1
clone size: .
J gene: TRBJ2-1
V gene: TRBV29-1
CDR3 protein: CSVVTGGGNEQFF
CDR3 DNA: TGCAGCGTTGTGACAGGGGGCGGGAATGAGCAGTTCTTC

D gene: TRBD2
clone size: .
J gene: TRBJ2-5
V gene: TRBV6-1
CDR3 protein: CASSEDLAGGRETQYF
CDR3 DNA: TGTGCCAGCAGTGAAGACCTAGCGGGGGGGCGGGAGACCCAGTACTTC

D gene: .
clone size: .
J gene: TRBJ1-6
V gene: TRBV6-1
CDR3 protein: CASSEGVTPLHF
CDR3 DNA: TGTGCCAGCAGTGAAGGGGTAACACCCCTCCACTTT

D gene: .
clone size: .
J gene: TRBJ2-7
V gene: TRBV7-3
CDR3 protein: CASSPSFAPGYEQYF
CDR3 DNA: TGTGCCAGCAGCCCGTCATTTGCCCCCGGGTACGAGCAGTACTTC

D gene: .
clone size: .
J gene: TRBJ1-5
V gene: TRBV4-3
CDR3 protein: CASSPRWASQNQPQHF
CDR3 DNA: TGCGCCAGCAGCCCCAGGTGGGCCAGCCAAAATCAGCCCCAGCATTTT

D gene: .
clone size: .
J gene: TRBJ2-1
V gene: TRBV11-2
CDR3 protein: CASSLDPYNRLNEQFF
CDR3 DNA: TGTGCCAGCAGCTTAGATCCTTATAACAGACTCAATGAGCAGTTCTTC

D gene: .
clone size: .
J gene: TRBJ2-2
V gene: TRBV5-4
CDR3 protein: CASRGSAGELFF
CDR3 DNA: TGTGCCAGCAGGGGTAGTGCCGGGGAGCTGTTTTTT

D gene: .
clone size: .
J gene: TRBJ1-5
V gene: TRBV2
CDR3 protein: CASSEPELSGNQPQHF
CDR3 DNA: TGTGCCAGCAGTGAACCGGAGCTTAGTGGCAATCAGCCCCAGCATTTT

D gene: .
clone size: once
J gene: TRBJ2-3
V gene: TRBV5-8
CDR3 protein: CASRRMGDTQYF
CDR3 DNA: TGTGCCAGCAGGCGTATGGGGGATACGCAGTATTTT

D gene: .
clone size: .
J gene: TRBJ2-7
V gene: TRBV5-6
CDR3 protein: CASSLVNRFKYEQYF
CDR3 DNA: TGTGCCAGCAGCTTGGTAAACAGGTTCAAATACGAGCAGTACTTC

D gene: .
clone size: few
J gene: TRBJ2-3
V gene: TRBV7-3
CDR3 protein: CASSPTGEITDTQYF
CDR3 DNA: TGTGCCAGCAGCCCAACGGGGGAAATCACAGATACGCAGTATTTT

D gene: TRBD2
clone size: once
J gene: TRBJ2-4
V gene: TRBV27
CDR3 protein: CASSPVAGGGQNIQYF
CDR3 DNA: TGTGCCAGCAGTCCTGTAGCTGGGGGGGGACAAAACATTCAGTACTTC

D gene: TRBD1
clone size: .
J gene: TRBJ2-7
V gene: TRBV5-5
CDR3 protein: CASSLVWTGEAYEQYF
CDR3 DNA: TGTGCCAGCAGCCTGGTTTGGACAGGGGAGGCCTACGAGCAGTACTTC

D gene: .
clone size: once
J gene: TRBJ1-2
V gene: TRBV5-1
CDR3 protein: CASSLSSAYGYTF
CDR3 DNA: TGCGCCAGCAGCTTGTCTTCCGCATATGGCTACACCTTC

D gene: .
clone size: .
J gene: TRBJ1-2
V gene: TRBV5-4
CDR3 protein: CASSRVVQGDYGYTF
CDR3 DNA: TGTGCCAGCAGCCGGGTCGTGCAGGGTGACTATGGCTACACCTTC

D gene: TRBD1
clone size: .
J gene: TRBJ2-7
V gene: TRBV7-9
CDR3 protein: CASSLVGITGTGSTLEYF
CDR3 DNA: TGTGCCAGCAGCTTAGTCGGGATAACCGGGACAGGGTCCACGTTGGAGTACTTC

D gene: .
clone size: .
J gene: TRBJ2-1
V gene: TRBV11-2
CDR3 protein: CASSPAPRYNEQFF
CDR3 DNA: TGTGCCAGCAGCCCCGCACCCCGCTACAATGAGCAGTTCTTC

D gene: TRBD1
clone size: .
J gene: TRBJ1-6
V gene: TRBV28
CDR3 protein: CASSAGQLYNSPLHF
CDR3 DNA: TGTGCCAGCAGTGCGGGACAGTTATATAATTCACCCCTCCACTTT

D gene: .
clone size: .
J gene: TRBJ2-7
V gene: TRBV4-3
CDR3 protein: CASSQDIGGATLEQYF
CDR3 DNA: TGCGCCAGCAGCCAAGATATCGGAGGGGCAACGCTCGAGCAGTACTTC

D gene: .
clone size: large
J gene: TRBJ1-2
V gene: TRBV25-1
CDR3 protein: CASSELGSVFGYTF
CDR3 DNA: TGTGCCAGCAGTGAGCTCGGGTCGGTATTTGGCTACACCTTC

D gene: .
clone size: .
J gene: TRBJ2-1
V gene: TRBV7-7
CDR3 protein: CASSKDRVNEQFF
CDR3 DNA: TGTGCTAGCAGCAAAGACCGGGTCAATGAGCAGTTCTTC

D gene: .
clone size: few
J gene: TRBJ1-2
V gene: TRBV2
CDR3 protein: CASTVDYYGYTF
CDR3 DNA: TGTGCCAGCACGGTCGATTACTATGGCTACACCTTC

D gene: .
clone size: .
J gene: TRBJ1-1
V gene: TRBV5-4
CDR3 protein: CASSFSIGNTEAFF
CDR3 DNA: TGTGCCAGCAGCTTTAGCATAGGGAACACTGAAGCTTTCTTT

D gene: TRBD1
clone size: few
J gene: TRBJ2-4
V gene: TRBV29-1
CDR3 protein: CSVEGWTGDLNIQYF
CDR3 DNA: TGCAGCGTTGAAGGATGGACAGGCGACTTAAACATTCAGTACTTC

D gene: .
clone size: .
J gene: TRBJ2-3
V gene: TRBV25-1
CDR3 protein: CASSGVGTTDTQYF
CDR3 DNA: TGTGCCAGCAGTGGAGTAGGGACCACAGATACGCAGTATTTT

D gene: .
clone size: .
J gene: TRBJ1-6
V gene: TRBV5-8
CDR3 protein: CASSFPRPGSSYNSPLHF
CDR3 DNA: TGTGCCAGCAGCTTTCCGCGGCCGGGGAGCTCCTATAATTCACCCCTCCACTTT

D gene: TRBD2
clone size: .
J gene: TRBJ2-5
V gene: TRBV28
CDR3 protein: CASRPPGTSGETQYF
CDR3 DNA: TGTGCCAGCAGGCCTCCCGGGACTAGCGGTGAGACCCAGTACTTC

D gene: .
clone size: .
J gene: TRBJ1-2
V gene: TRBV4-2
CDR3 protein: CASSQERDWRGYGYTF
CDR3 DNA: TGTGCCAGCAGCCAAGAAAGGGACTGGCGCGGCTATGGCTACACCTTC

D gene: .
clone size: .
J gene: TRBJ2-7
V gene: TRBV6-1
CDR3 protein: CASSEAQTRVLAYEQYF
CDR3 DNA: TGTGCCAGCAGTGAAGCGCAAACCAGGGTGCTGGCCTACGAGCAGTACTTC

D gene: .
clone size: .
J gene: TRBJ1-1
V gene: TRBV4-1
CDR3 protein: CASSPRTDLNTEAFF
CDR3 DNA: TGCGCCAGCAGCCCACGGACAGATTTGAACACTGAAGCTTTCTTT

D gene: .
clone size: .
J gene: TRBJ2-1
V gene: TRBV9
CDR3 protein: CASSVVAASYNEQFF
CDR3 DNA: TGTGCCAGCAGCGTAGTAGCGGCTTCCTACAATGAGCAGTTCTTC

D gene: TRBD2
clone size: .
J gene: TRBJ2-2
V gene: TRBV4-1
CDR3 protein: CASSQLSGTSGSGELFF
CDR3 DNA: TGCGCCAGCAGCCAATTATCCGGGACTAGCGGGAGCGGGGAGCTGTTTTTT

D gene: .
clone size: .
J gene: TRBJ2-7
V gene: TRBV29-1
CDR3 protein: CSVGGYEQYF
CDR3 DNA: TGCAGCGTTGGGGGGTACGAGCAGTACTTC

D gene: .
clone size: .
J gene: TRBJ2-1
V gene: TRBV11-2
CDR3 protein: CASSLDRDNEQFF
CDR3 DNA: TGTGCCAGCAGCTTAGACAGGGACAATGAGCAGTTCTTC

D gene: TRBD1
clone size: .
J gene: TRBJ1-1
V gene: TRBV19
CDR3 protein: CASSISGGANTEAFF
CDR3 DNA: TGTGCCAGTAGTATTTCAGGGGGCGCGAACACTGAAGCTTTCTTT

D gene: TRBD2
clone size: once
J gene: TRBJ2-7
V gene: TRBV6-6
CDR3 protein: CASSYSGGRGYEQYF
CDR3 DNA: TGTGCCAGCAGTTACTCAGGCGGGAGGGGGTACGAGCAGTACTTC

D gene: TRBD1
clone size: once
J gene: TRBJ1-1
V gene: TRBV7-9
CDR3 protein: CASSSLLRTGNTEAFF
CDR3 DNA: TGTGCCAGCAGCTCGTTACTTCGGACAGGGAACACTGAAGCTTTCTTT

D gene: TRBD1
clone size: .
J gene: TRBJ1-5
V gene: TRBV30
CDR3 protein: CAWSDRQGVEDQPQHF
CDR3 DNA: TGTGCCTGGAGTGACCGACAGGGCGTTGAGGATCAGCCCCAGCATTTT

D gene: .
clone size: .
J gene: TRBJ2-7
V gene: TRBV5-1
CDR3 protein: CASSLIDSNFYEQYF
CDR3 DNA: TGCGCCAGCAGCTTGATAGACAGTAACTTCTACGAGCAGTACTTC

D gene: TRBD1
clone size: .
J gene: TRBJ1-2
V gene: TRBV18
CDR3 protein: CASSPPLTGTKGYTF
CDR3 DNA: TGTGCCAGCTCACCACCTCTGACAGGGACGAAAGGCTACACCTTC

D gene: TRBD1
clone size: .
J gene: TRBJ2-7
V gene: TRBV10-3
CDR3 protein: CAISRDRAAEQYF
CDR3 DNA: TGTGCCATCAGCCGGGACAGGGCAGCCGAGCAGTACTTC

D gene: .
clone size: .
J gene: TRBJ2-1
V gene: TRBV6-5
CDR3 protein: CASSYSRLWEQFF
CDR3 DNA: TGTGCCAGCAGTTACTCGAGGCTATGGGAGCAGTTCTTC

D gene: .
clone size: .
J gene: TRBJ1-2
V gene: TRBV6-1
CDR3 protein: CASSEPGGGHYGYTF
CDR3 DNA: TGTGCCAGCAGTGAACCAGGCGGGGGGCACTATGGCTACACCTTC